One and the same sample provided the 8 T cell receptor beta chains below, sequenced in a study of CD8 T cells in ankylosing spondylitis. No antigen is known for these receptors. Points from the study as a whole: Ankylosing spondylitis blood appeared to be characterized by a TCR beta motif of under 10 highly homologous variants.

From the 5' RACE reads, TCRdb called clonotypes with MiXCR, one entry per CDR3 protein. The data show hundreds of thousands of distinct CDR3 sequences, about 25% seen once. Sequencing was carried out using blood, either unsorted or a sorted T cell fraction (not recorded which). These TCRs come from a male donor with ankylosing spondylitis.

The V and J genes are TRBV5-1 and TRBJ1-1; D gene ambiguous. Looked up from germline, CDR1 is SGHRS and CDR2 is YFSETQ. Trimming shortened V by 0 bases and J by 1 base, and 10 bases separated the two germline ends. The CDR3 runs to 15 residues. The CDR3 region has the DNA TGCGCCAGCAGCTTGGGATGGCAACCGAACACTGAAGCTTTCTTT. It codes for CASSLGWQPNTEAFF.

Here the CDR3 DNA reads TGTGCCACCAGTGCCACGGGATCGAATGAGCAGTTCTTC. Translated: CATSATGSNEQFF. The chain is built from TRBV24-1 and TRBJ2-1; tentative D call: TRBD2 (5 bases). With 5 bases removed from V and 7 bases from J, the gap between germline ends came to 11 bases. Germline lookup yields CDR1 KGHDR and CDR2 SFDVKD. CDR3 length: 13 amino acids.

The chain uses TRBV5-6 and TRBJ2-5, with D possibly matching TRBD2 (5 bases). CDR1 is SGHDT, CDR2 YYEEEE, per germline. Trimming took 0 bases from V and 4 from J, leaving 13 bases between them. This CDR3 has 15 amino acids. The DNA for the CDR3 is TGTGCCAGCAGCTTGGACCAGGCCAGCGGAGAGACCCAGTACTTC. This encodes CASSLDQASGETQYF.

The chain combines TRBV20-1 with TRBJ2-3, with 12 positions matching TRBD2. Germline CDR1 and CDR2: DFQATT and SNEGSKA (reference sequence). The V and J ends lost 3 bases and 4 bases, in that order; junction bases with no gene match: 11. The CDR3 is made up of 17 amino acids. CDR3 nucleotide sequence: TGCAGTGCTAGTCCCCGGGACCTAGCGGGAGGGGCAGATACGCAGTATTTT. This translates into CSASPRDLAGGADTQYF.

This clonotype was counted only a few times. The J gene is TRBJ2-3, the V gene TRBV5-1, with 7 positions matching TRBD2. Unmatched junction bases numbered 7, after V lost 5 bases and J lost 4 bases. The CDR3 spans 14 residues. Germline assignment: CDR1 SGHRS and CDR2 YFSETQ. CDR3 amino acids: CASRLAVGADTQYF. CDR3 nucleotide sequence: TGCGCCAGCAGGCTAGCGGTTGGTGCAGATACGCAGTATTTT. The whole variable domain, remainder taken from reference TRBV5-1 and TRBJ2-3, is KAGVTQTPRYLIKTRGQQVTLSCSPISGHRSVSWYQQTPGQGLQFLFEYFSETQRNKGNFPGRFSGRQFSNSRSEMNVSTLELGDSALYLCASRLAVGADTQYFGPGTRLTVL.

This clonotype was recorded a few times. V gene TRBV12-3 or TRBV12-4 combines with J gene TRBJ2-7; the match to TRBD2 covers 8 bases. This CDR3 spans 14 amino acids. With V trimmed by 6 bases and J by 6 bases, 10 bases remained unmatched. The chain's CDR3 is CASSQGRLAGEQYV. CDR3 coding DNA: TGTGCCAGCAGCCAGGGCAGGCTAGCGGGCGAGCAGTACGTC.

This chain joins TRBV6-1 and TRBJ1-1; D is unclear. Trimming cost V 2 bases and J 5 bases, with 9 bases left between them. CDR3 size: 13 residues. Germline V CDR1 and CDR2: MNHNS, SASEGT. CDR3 coding DNA: TGTGCCAGCAGTGAAAATTGGAGGACTGAAGCTTTCTTT. The encoded protein is CASSENWRTEAFF.

This clonotype turned up a few times. The gene calls are TRBV7-2 and TRBJ1-3, with no clear D. The CDR3 is 14 amino acids. The germline CDR1 and CDR2 sequences are SGHTA and FQGNSA. V was clipped by 1 base and J by 0 bases, with 4 bases between them. The CDR3 region is CASSLDFSGNTIYF. The CDR3, as DNA: TGTGCCAGCAGCTTAGATTTCTCTGGAAACACCATATATTTT.